The TCR beta chain under discussion was sequenced for a study of identical twins. There were only healthy Caucasians among the donors. This CDR3 contains 18 residues. Germline CDR1 SGHKS, CDR2 YYEKEE (reference sequence). Trimming removed 6 bases at V and 6 bases at J, with 29 bases between. TCRdb ran MiXCR on the 5' RACE reads and lists one entry per CDR3 protein. The table shows some 440,000 distinct CDR3 sequences, with less than 25% occurring only once. Separately, the same data were catalogued under a study of T cells expressing NK-cell markers.

This sequence was found in a woman between 18 and 29 years old in good health. The V and J genes are TRBV5-5 and TRBJ2-3, with D perhaps matching TRBD1 (5 bases). Sequenced sample: CD4+ T cells sorted from blood. The CDR3 loop is CASMFPRSGQQGADTQYF. The CDR3 nucleotides are TGTGCCAGCATGTTCCCCAGGTCCGGCCAACAAGGGGCGGATACGCAGTATTTT.